This T cell receptor beta chain originates from a study of Ad26.COV2.S vaccination and SARS-CoV-2 variants. Whole-study results and caveats: TCR breadth and depth analyses may have underestimated total T cell responses.

Turning to this clone: No antigen is known for it.

Produced via immunoSEQ multiplex PCR; TCRdb's table is partial and in-frame only. The sample holds around 400,000 clones, about four fifths seen once. Regarding treatment: 15 to 20 received Ad26.COV2.S at low or high dose, single or two shots; 5 received placebo; per-sample allocation not given. Collection of samples fell on day 63 after the first vaccine or placebo injection. In Boston, the donor was an adult between 18-55 years of age. Germline CDR1 is MNHEY and CDR2 is SMNVEV (reference sequence). Germline trimming cut 8 bases from V and 0 bases from J; bases unmatched to any gene: 13. This CDR3 comprises 18 residues.

This receptor was obtained from a person between 18 and 65 years old who received the Ad26.COV2.S COVID-19 vaccine or a placebo. The sample in question was peripheral blood, obtained in a trial of Ad26.COV2.S vaccine versus placebo. The chain links TRBV27 to TRBJ2-4; 10 bases fit TRBD2. In DNA, the CDR3 is TGTGCCAGCTCGGGTGGAGCGGGAGGGCCTTTAGCCAAAAACATTCAGTACTTC. Its protein product is CASSGGAGGPLAKNIQYF.